These 3 T cell receptor beta chains came from one sample sequenced in a study of lymphopenia after photon versus proton radiotherapy. TCRdb's table, derived via immunoSEQ multiplex PCR, lists solely in-frame clones and lacks some. The sample gives 20,000 to 25,000 clones, about nine tenths of which show up once; almost 9.5% is in the top ten. The sequencing used peripheral blood, collected from a patient treated with proton-based radiotherapy. The receptor source for this set is a woman aged 70-85 years with pancreatic cancer. Some clones in this sample may be carry-over from other donors' samples.

The J gene is TRBJ2-3, the V gene TRBV4-3; D unclear. This CDR3 is 13 amino acids long. V gave up 3 bases and J gave up 5 bases, with 9 bases separating them. Germline assignment: CDR1 LGHNA and CDR2 YSLEER. As DNA, the CDR3 is TGCGCCAGCAGCCATTCATTGGGAGATACGCAGTATTTT. It translates to CASSHSLGDTQYF.

The chain couples TRBV4-2 to TRBJ1-1; D perhaps matches TRBD1 (5 bases). CDR3 size: 14 residues. Between the trimmed V and J ends, which lost 0 bases and 8 bases, there was a span of 13 bases. In germline, CDR1 is LGHNA, CDR2 YNFKEQ. CDR3 amino acids: CASSQEILGGEAFF. CDR3 DNA sequence: TGTGCCAGCAGCCAAGAAATCCTTGGGGGAGAAGCTTTCTTT.

The gene calls are TRBV6-1 and TRBJ1-1, with TRBD1 as a possible D gene (5 bases). Germline V gene data show CDR1 as MNHNS and CDR2 as SASEGT. The CDR3 is 13 amino acids. V lost 1 base and J lost 11, with 14 bases in between. CDR3 region: CASSEGGQGRAFF. The DNA of the CDR3 is TGTGCCAGCAGTGAAGGAGGGCAGGGTCGGGCTTTCTTT.